This TCR beta chain stems from a study of blood T cell repertoires in COVID-19. About the research overall: PBMCs, B-cell-depleted T cells, or T cells provided the cDNA or gDNA that made up the material.

This clone was seen only a few times. The table came from immunoSEQ multiplex PCR; TCRdb's copy has only in-frame clones and leaves some out. The sample has roughly 240,000 clones; 65% to 90% are singletons. The CDR3 runs 15 residues. Germline CDR1 and CDR2: KGHSH and LQKENI. Trimming at V came to 3 bases and at J to 4 bases, leaving 3 bases not matched to a gene. This TCR was sampled from a woman in her 70s with acute or convalescent COVID-19. The sample was peripheral blood. J is TRBJ2-1 and V is TRBV18, with TRBD1 identical over 10 bases. CDR3 DNA: TGTGCCAGCTCACCTTGGACAGGGGGGTACAATGAGCAGTTCTTC. Its protein product is CASSPWTGGYNEQFF.